This T cell receptor (beta chain) was sequenced for a study of cytomegalovirus exposure and HLA in healthy donors. Study-wide results and caveats: Later analysis suggested most CMV-associated TCR beta chains were HLA-restricted. Clonal expansion, a later analysis showed, was greater in HLA-associated TCR beta chains than in equally common others. Cytomegalovirus association was assigned to more than 150 TCR beta chains.

This CDR3 comprises 12 residues. CDR1 and CDR2 (germline): MNHEY, SVGAGI. V was cut by 6 bases and J by 2 bases, with 7 bases left in between. As for this clone: What it recognizes is unknown.

The PCR was carried out with 60 Vbeta primers and 13 Jbeta primers. Repertoires were generated with immunoSEQ multiplex PCR, while TCRdb's copy carries only in-frame clones and drops some. Its table records over 40,000 clones. Sequencing was carried out using PBMCs. The chain employs TRBV6-5 and TRBJ1-1; perhaps TRBD1 as D (6 bases). The TCR was taken from a woman aged 40-49 years in good health and CMV-seronegative. The CDR3 reads CASRDSNTEAFF. CDR3 nucleotide sequence: TGTGCCAGCAGGGACAGCAACACTGAAGCTTTCTTT.